This T cell receptor (beta chain) was captured by sequencing in a study of blood T cell repertoires in COVID-19. Study context: From the United States, Italy and Spain came samples of acute and convalescent COVID-19. The analysed material was cDNA or gDNA that came from T cells, B-cell-depleted T cells, or PBMCs.

In the original processing: Amplified reference gene primers provided the basis for estimating nucleated cell counts. Sequenced by immunoSEQ multiplex PCR; TCRdb stores in-frame clones only, minus some. That table gives V, J and clone size, and the DNA gave D and trimming. The sample includes 200,000 to 250,000 clones, roughly 84% of them seen just once. This CDR3 has 15 residues. V gave up 3 bases and J gave up 0 bases, with 9 bases separating them. Germline V gives CDR1 DFQATT, CDR2 SNEGSKA (reference sequence). V gene TRBV20-1 combines with J gene TRBJ1-6; D may be TRBD1 (6 bases). The sequence derives from a human donor in a cohort sampled during active COVID-19. What was sequenced was peripheral blood. As DNA, the CDR3 is TGCAGTGCTAGTAGGGGGTACTCCTATAATTCACCCCTCCACTTT. It specifies CSASRGYSYNSPLHF.